This T cell receptor beta chain was captured in a study of blood T cell repertoires in COVID-19. As for the study in general: COVID-19 samples, acute and convalescent, were from the United States, Italy and Spain.

Participants spanned ages about 18 to 100 years and resided in roughly 22 US areas. The CDR3 is 13 amino acids. The germline V and J ends were trimmed by 3 bases and 2 bases, with 7 bases remaining between them. The germline gives CDR1 WNHNN, CDR2 SYGVQD (reference sequence). Using immunoSEQ multiplex PCR, the repertoire was profiled, and TCRdb retains in-frame clones only, with some absent. The top ten hold approximately 5.3% of the sample, which has tens of thousands of clones, around 73% seen once. Material for sequencing was PBMCs or T cells enriched from blood (not recorded which). The V and J genes are TRBV10-1 and TRBJ2-5; no clear D. This clonotype was obtained from a woman in her 50s with acute COVID-19. The CDR3 coding sequence is TGCGCCAGCAGTGAACAGCTACAAGAGACCCAGTACTTC. Protein sequence: CASSEQLQETQYF.